This is a list of T cell receptor beta chains from one sample in a study of blood T cell repertoires in COVID-19. Using immunoSEQ multiplex PCR, the repertoire was profiled, and TCRdb retains in-frame clones only, with some absent. The sample records over 60,000 clones, roughly 89% being singletons. The sample was peripheral blood. The receptor source for this set is an elderly man with acute or convalescent COVID-19. CDR3s include the opening cysteine and the closing phenylalanine or tryptophan. A D gene is named only where the DNA matches it firmly.

TRBD2,TRBV18,TRBJ2-1,CASSTSGASYNEQFF,TGTGCCAGCTCAACTAGCGGGGCCTCCTACAATGAGCAGTTCTTC
NA,TRBV3-1/TRBV3-2,TRBJ2-2,CASSQGGNTGELFF,TGTGCCAGCAGCCAAGGAGGAAACACCGGGGAGCTGTTTTTT
TRBD1,TRBV5-4,TRBJ1-1,CASSGTGASTLNTEAFF,TGTGCCAGCAGCGGGACAGGAGCTTCCACTTTGAACACTGAAGCTTTCTTT
NA,TRBV30,TRBJ2-1,CAWSPYYNEQFF,TGTGCCTGGAGTCCCTACTACAATGAGCAGTTCTTC
TRBD1,TRBV29-1,TRBJ2-7,CSVGDRGLQLPYEQYF,TGCAGCGTTGGGGACAGGGGGCTTCAACTTCCCTACGAGCAGTACTTC
NA,TRBV7-2,TRBJ1-1,CASSLERGGTEAFF,TGTGCCAGCAGCTTAGAGAGGGGAGGCACTGAAGCTTTCTTT
NA,TRBV2,TRBJ1-2,CASKYASNGYTF,TGTGCCAGCAAATACGCGTCTAATGGCTACACCTTC
NA,TRBV20-1,TRBJ1-3,CSASTGNTIYF,TGCAGTGCTAGCACAGGAAACACCATATATTTT
NA,TRBV5-5,TRBJ1-1,CASSFSRNTEAFF,TGTGCCAGCAGCTTTAGTCGGAACACTGAAGCTTTCTTT
TRBD1,TRBV5-6,TRBJ2-1,CASSFSGTGWNEQFF,TGTGCCAGCAGCTTCTCGGGGACAGGGTGGAATGAGCAGTTCTTC
NA,TRBV9,TRBJ1-2,CASSEQSNYGYTF,TGTGCCAGCAGCGAACAGTCTAACTATGGCTACACCTTC
NA,TRBV5-6,TRBJ1-6,CASSLRDRTAYNSPLHF,TGTGCCAGCAGCTTGCGAGACAGGACTGCTTATAATTCACCCCTCCACTTT
NA,TRBV2,TRBJ1-5,CARGQGSQPQHF,TGTGCCAGAGGACAAGGCTCTCAGCCCCAGCATTTT
NA,TRBV18,TRBJ2-1,CASSRDRQGNEQFF,TGTGCCAGCTCGCGGGACCGTCAAGGAAATGAGCAGTTCTTC
NA,TRBV6-5,TRBJ2-6,CASSYGGSGANVLTF,TGTGCCAGCAGTTACGGGGGGTCTGGGGCCAACGTCCTGACTTTC
TRBD1,TRBV18,TRBJ2-3,CASSRGQFTDTQYF,TGTGCCAGCTCACGGGGACAGTTCACAGATACGCAGTATTTT
TRBD1,TRBV2,TRBJ1-6,CASSQGTGLSSPLHF,TGTGCCAGCAGTCAAGGGACAGGTCTGTCTTCACCCCTCCACTTT